This note documents a single T cell receptor (beta chain) sequence. Trimming left V 1 base short and J 6 bases short, with 13 bases between. This CDR3 region has 15 residues. From germline, CDR1 is KGHSH and CDR2 LQKENI. Methods used by the authors: Estimated nucleated cell counts came from reference gene primer amplification. TCRdb's copy holds only in-frame clones and misses some; the assay was immunoSEQ multiplex PCR. V, J and clone size reflect that table, while D and trimming were determined from the DNA. Here the sample spans about 240,000 clones, 87% being singletons. This sample is part of a study of blood T cell repertoires in COVID-19. Across the whole study: The study drew acute and convalescent COVID-19 samples from the United States, Italy and Spain. Nucleic acid was either cDNA or gDNA, and it came from T cells, B-cell-depleted T cells, or PBMCs.

The sequenced material came from peripheral blood. This receptor was obtained from a man in his 60s who had recovered from COVID-19. The chain links TRBV18 to TRBJ2-1; D is perhaps TRBD2 (6 bases). This chain's CDR3 is CASSPLEGRSNEQFF. CDR3 nucleotide sequence: TGTGCCAGCTCACCACTGGAGGGACGTAGCAATGAGCAGTTCTTC.